This T cell receptor beta chain appears in the sequencing data of a study of shared clonotypes between healthy human individuals. Study-wide context: CD8 memory received one plate per donor, CD8 naive two, CD4 memory three and CD4 naive three.

After removal of 3 bases from V and 3 bases from J, the junction contained 11 bases not matched to a gene. The CDR3 spans 17 residues. Germline V CDR1 and CDR2: LNHDA, SQIVND (reference sequence). Repertoires were generated with immunoSEQ multiplex PCR, while TCRdb's copy carries only in-frame clones and drops some. There are some 2,000,000 clones in the sample; nearly 97% occur only once, and roughly 0.13% lies in the top ten. The sample comprised naive CD4+ T cells sorted from blood. Subset here: CD45RA+ positively selected. The TCR comes from a man between 18 and 29 years old in good health. V gene TRBV19 combines with J gene TRBJ1-5, with 7 bases aligning to TRBD1. The CDR3 sequence: CASSIDREGGINQPQHF. The CDR3 DNA reads TGTGCCAGTAGTATCGACAGGGAAGGAGGGATCAATCAGCCCCAGCATTTT.